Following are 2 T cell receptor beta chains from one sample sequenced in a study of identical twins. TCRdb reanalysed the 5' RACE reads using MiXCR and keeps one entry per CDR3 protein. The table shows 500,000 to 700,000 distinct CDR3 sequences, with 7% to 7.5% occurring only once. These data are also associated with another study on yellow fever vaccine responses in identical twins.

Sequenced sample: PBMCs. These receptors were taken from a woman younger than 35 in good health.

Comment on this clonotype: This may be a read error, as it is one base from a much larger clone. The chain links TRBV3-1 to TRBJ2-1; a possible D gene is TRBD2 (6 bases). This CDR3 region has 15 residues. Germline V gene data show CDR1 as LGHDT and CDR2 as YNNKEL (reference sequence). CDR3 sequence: CATSQDINQRRREFF. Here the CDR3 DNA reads TGTGCCACCAGCCAAGATATCAATCAGAGGAGGAGGGAGTTCTTC.

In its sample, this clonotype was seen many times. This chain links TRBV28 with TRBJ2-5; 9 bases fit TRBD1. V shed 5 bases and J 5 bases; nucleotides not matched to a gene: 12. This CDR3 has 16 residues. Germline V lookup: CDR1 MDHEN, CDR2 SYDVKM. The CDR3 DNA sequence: TGTGCCAGCAGTGAAAACCGGGACAGGGTGGTTGAGACCCAGTACTTC. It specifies CASSENRDRVVETQYF.